This T cell receptor (beta chain) emerged from a study of CD8 T cells in ankylosing spondylitis. Study-wide results and caveats: Some of the motif variants had earlier been found in reactive arthritis patients' fluid and blood. Peripheral blood held disease-linked clones only at relatively low frequency, and these were CD8+. Matched ankylosing spondylitis synovial fluid reportedly contained a significantly enriched population of disease-linked clones. One TCR beta motif, made up of 7 or 8 highly homologous variants, appeared characteristic of ankylosing spondylitis blood.

This clonotype has only a few counts. Its antigen is currently unknown. CDR1 SGHRS and CDR2 YFSETQ come from the germline V gene. There are 13 residues in the CDR3. Trimming removed 7 bases from V and 6 bases from J, with 16 bases in between. Libraries of TCR beta came from quantitative 5'-RACE with molecular barcodes. TCRdb called the 5' RACE reads again in MiXCR, with one record for every CDR3 protein. Of about 800,000 distinct CDR3 sequences detected, about an eighth appear once; the ten largest clones hold under 0.6%. The chain combines TRBV5-1 with TRBJ1-2, with D unclear. The material sequenced was blood, either unsorted or a sorted T cell fraction (not recorded which). The TCR comes from a male donor with ankylosing spondylitis. CDR3 loop: CASSGLTADGYTF. CDR3 DNA: TGCGCCAGCTCGGGCCTTACCGCGGATGGCTACACCTTC.